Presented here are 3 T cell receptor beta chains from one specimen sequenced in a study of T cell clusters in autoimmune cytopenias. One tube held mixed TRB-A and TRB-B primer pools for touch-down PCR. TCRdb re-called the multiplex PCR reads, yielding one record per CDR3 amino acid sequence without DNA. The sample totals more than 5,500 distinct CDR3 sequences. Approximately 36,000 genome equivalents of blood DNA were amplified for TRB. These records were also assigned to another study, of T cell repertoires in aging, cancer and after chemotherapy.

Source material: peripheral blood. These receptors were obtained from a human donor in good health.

This CDR3 is CAWSVWRAGNYGYTF. V and J are TRBV30 and TRBJ1-2. This CDR3 spans 15 amino acids. Per germline, CDR1 GTSNPN and CDR2 SVGIG (reference sequence).

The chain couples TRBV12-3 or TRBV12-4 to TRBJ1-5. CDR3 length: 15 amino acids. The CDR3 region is CASSFSAGRNQPQHF.

Here the CDR3 reads CARSEGYRIATNEKLFF. This chain links TRBV7-9 with TRBJ1-4. The CDR3 is 17 residues long. The V gene's germline CDR1 is SEHNR and CDR2 FQNEAQ (reference sequence).